Listed below are T cell receptor beta chains from one sample, sequenced in a study of Ad26.COV2.S vaccination and SARS-CoV-2 variants. The protocol was immunoSEQ multiplex PCR, while the TCRdb copy is restricted to in-frame clones and leaves out a portion. The sample lists roughly 680,000 clones, roughly 90% occurring once. Source: peripheral blood, taken in a trial of Ad26.COV2.S vaccine versus placebo. The receptors stem from a person between 18 and 65 years old who received the Ad26.COV2.S COVID-19 vaccine or a placebo. CDR3s include the opening cysteine and the closing phenylalanine or tryptophan. A D gene is named only where the DNA matches it firmly. Clone sizes are given selectively: once, few, many, or a class where the clone is expanded.

d_gene: TRBD2; abundance: once; v_gene: TRBV18; j_gene: TRBJ2-2; CDR3aa: CASSRTSGILGELFF; CDR3nt: TGTGCCAGCTCACGGACTAGCGGGATCCTCGGGGAGCTGTTTTTT
d_gene: NA; abundance: NA; v_gene: TRBV30; j_gene: TRBJ2-7; CDR3aa: CAWSLRQDSYEQYF; CDR3nt: TGTGCCTGGAGTCTTAGACAGGACTCCTACGAGCAGTACTTC
d_gene: TRBD1; abundance: NA; v_gene: TRBV29-1; j_gene: TRBJ2-7; CDR3aa: CSVGGTGDREQYF; CDR3nt: TGCAGCGTGGGGGGGACAGGGGATCGGGAGCAGTACTTC
d_gene: NA; abundance: once; v_gene: TRBV18; j_gene: TRBJ1-2; CDR3aa: CASSPRGDYGYTF; CDR3nt: TGTGCCAGCTCACCACGGGGTGACTATGGCTACACCTTC
d_gene: TRBD1; abundance: NA; v_gene: TRBV30; j_gene: TRBJ1-4; CDR3aa: CAWDRGRGDEKLFF; CDR3nt: TGTGCCTGGGACAGGGGCAGGGGTGACGAAAAACTGTTTTTT
d_gene: NA; abundance: NA; v_gene: TRBV24-1; j_gene: TRBJ2-3; CDR3aa: CATSDPNGADTQYF; CDR3nt: TGTGCCACCAGTGATCCGAATGGGGCAGATACGCAGTATTTT
d_gene: NA; abundance: NA; v_gene: TRBV4-2; j_gene: TRBJ2-3; CDR3aa: CASSQAGFTDTQYF; CDR3nt: TGTGCCAGCAGCCAAGCAGGGTTCACAGATACGCAGTATTTT
d_gene: TRBD1; abundance: NA; v_gene: TRBV19; j_gene: TRBJ2-2; CDR3aa: CASTRQGMNTGELFF; CDR3nt: TGTGCCAGTACCAGACAGGGGATGAACACCGGGGAGCTGTTTTTT
d_gene: NA; abundance: NA; v_gene: TRBV18; j_gene: TRBJ2-2; CDR3aa: CASSQSTGELFF; CDR3nt: TGTGCCAGCTCACAGTCCACCGGGGAGCTGTTTTTT
d_gene: NA; abundance: NA; v_gene: TRBV10-2; j_gene: TRBJ2-5; CDR3aa: CASRVSQYF; CDR3nt: TGCGCCAGCAGGGTGTCCCAGTACTTC
d_gene: NA; abundance: NA; v_gene: TRBV19; j_gene: TRBJ1-1; CDR3aa: CASTLGDTEAFF; CDR3nt: TGTGCCAGTACTTTAGGGGACACTGAAGCTTTCTTT
d_gene: NA; abundance: NA; v_gene: TRBV5-1; j_gene: TRBJ2-2; CDR3aa: CASRLVSNTGELFF; CDR3nt: TGCGCCAGTCGCCTAGTGAGTAACACCGGGGAGCTGTTTTTT
d_gene: TRBD1; abundance: NA; v_gene: TRBV6-5; j_gene: TRBJ2-2; CDR3aa: CASSWTGYAGELFF; CDR3nt: TGTGCCAGCAGTTGGACAGGGTACGCCGGGGAGCTGTTTTTT
d_gene: TRBD2; abundance: NA; v_gene: TRBV9; j_gene: TRBJ2-3; CDR3aa: CASSLGGDWYTQYF; CDR3nt: TGTGCCAGCTCCTTGGGAGGGGATTGGTATACGCAGTATTTT
d_gene: TRBD2; abundance: NA; v_gene: TRBV18; j_gene: TRBJ2-7; CDR3aa: CASSPMAGDLYEQYF; CDR3nt: TGTGCCAGCTCACCCATGGCGGGGGACCTCTACGAGCAGTACTTC
d_gene: TRBD1; abundance: few; v_gene: TRBV3-1/TRBV3-2; j_gene: TRBJ2-5; CDR3aa: CASSQRGQGVYRETQYF; CDR3nt: TGTGCCAGCAGCCAAAGGGGACAGGGGGTGTATCGGGAGACCCAGTACTTC
d_gene: NA; abundance: NA; v_gene: TRBV4-2; j_gene: TRBJ2-7; CDR3aa: CASSQDLQGLYEQYF; CDR3nt: TGTGCCAGCAGCCAAGATTTGCAGGGACTCTACGAGCAGTACTTC
d_gene: NA; abundance: NA; v_gene: TRBV7-9; j_gene: TRBJ2-3; CDR3aa: CASSFRREGDTQYF; CDR3nt: TGTGCCAGCAGCTTTCGACGGGAAGGTGATACGCAGTATTTT
d_gene: NA; abundance: NA; v_gene: TRBV6-1; j_gene: TRBJ1-5; CDR3aa: CASSEWDIPQPQHF; CDR3nt: TGTGCCAGCAGTGAATGGGACATCCCTCAGCCCCAGCATTTT
d_gene: NA; abundance: NA; v_gene: TRBV6-1; j_gene: TRBJ2-7; CDR3aa: CASSEAGETYEQYF; CDR3nt: TGTGCCAGCAGTGAAGCAGGGGAAACCTACGAGCAGTACTTC
d_gene: NA; abundance: NA; v_gene: TRBV12-3/TRBV12-4; j_gene: TRBJ1-5; CDR3aa: CASRPGEDQPQHF; CDR3nt: TGTGCCAGCAGGCCAGGGGAGGATCAGCCCCAGCATTTT
d_gene: TRBD2; abundance: NA; v_gene: TRBV15; j_gene: TRBJ2-3; CDR3aa: CATSRGGLAGFTDTQYF; CDR3nt: TGTGCCACCAGCAGAGGAGGACTAGCGGGATTCACAGATACGCAGTATTTT
d_gene: NA; abundance: once; v_gene: TRBV11-3; j_gene: TRBJ1-1; CDR3aa: CASSSRENTEAFF; CDR3nt: TGTGCCAGCAGCTCCCGTGAGAACACTGAAGCTTTCTTT
d_gene: NA; abundance: NA; v_gene: TRBV24-1; j_gene: TRBJ2-1; CDR3aa: CATSRRDNEQFF; CDR3nt: TGTGCCACCAGTAGACGGGACAATGAGCAGTTCTTC
d_gene: TRBD2; abundance: NA; v_gene: TRBV5-4; j_gene: TRBJ2-7; CDR3aa: CASGGAYEQYF; CDR3nt: TGTGCCAGCGGGGGGGCCTACGAGCAGTACTTC